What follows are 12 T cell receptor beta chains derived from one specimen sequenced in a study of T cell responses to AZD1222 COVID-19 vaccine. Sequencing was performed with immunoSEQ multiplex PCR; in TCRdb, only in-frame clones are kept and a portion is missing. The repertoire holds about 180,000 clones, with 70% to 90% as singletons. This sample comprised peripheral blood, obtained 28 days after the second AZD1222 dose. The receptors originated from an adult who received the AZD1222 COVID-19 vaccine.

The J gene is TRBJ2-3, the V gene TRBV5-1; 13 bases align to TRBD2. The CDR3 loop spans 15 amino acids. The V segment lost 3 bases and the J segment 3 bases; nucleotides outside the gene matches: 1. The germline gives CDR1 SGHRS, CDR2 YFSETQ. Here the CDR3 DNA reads TGCGCCAGCAGCTCGACTAGCGGGGGGACAGATACGCAGTATTTT. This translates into CASSSTSGGTDTQYF.

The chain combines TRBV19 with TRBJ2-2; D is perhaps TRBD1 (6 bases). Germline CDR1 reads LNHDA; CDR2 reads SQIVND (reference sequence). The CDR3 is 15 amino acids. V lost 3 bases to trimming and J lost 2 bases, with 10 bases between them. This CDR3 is CASSIRGHNTGELFF. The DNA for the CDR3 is TGTGCCAGTAGTATTAGGGGACACAACACCGGGGAGCTGTTTTTT.

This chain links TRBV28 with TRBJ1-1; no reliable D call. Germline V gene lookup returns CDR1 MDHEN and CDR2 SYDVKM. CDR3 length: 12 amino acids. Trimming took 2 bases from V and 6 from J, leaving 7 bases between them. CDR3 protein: CASSLAGSEAFF. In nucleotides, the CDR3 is TGTGCCAGCAGTTTAGCGGGGTCTGAAGCTTTCTTT.

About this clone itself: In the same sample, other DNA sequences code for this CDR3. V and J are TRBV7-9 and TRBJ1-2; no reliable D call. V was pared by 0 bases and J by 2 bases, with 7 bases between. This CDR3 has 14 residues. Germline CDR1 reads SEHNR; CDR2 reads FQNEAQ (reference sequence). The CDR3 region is CASSLAGGNYGYTF. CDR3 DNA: TGTGCCAGCAGCTTAGCTGGCGGAAACTATGGCTACACCTTC.

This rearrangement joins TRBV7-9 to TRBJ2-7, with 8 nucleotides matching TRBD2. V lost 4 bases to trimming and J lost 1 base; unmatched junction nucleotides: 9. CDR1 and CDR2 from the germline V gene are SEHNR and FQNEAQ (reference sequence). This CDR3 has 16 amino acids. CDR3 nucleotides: TGTGCCAGCAGCTCCGTCAGGAGCGGGGGATCCTACGAGCAGTACTTC. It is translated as CASSSVRSGGSYEQYF.

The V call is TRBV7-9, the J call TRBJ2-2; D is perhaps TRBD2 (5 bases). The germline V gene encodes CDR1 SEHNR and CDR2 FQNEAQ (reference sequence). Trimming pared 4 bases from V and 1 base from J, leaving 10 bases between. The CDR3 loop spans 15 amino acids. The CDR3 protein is CASSSGSGNTGELFF. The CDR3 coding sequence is TGTGCCAGCAGCTCGGGGAGCGGGAACACCGGGGAGCTGTTTTTT.

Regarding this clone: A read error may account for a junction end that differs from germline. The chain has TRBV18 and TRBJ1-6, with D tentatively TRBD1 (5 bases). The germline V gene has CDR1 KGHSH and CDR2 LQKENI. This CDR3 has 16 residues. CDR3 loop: CASSPGAISFNSPLHF. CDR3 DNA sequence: TGTGCCAGCTCACCAGGGGCCATTTCCTTTAATTCACCCCTCCACTTT.

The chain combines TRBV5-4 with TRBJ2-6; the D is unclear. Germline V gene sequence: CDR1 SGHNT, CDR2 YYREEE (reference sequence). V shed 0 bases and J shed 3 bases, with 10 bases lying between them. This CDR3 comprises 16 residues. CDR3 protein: CASSLVDGVGANVLTF. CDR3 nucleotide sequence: TGTGCCAGCAGCTTGGTGGACGGCGTTGGGGCCAACGTCCTGACTTTC.

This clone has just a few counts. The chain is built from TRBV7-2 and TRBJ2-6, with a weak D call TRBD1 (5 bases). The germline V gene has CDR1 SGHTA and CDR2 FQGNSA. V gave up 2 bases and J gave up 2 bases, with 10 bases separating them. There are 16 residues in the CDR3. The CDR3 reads CASSLSGQAGANVLTF. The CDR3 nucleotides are TGTGCCAGCAGCTTATCAGGGCAGGCTGGGGCCAACGTCCTGACTTTC.

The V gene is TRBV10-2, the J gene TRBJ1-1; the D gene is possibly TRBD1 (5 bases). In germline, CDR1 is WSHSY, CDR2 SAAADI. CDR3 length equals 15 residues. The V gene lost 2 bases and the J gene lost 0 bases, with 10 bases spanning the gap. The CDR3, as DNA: TGCGCCAGCAGTGAGACAGGATGGATGAACACTGAAGCTTTCTTT. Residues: CASSETGWMNTEAFF.

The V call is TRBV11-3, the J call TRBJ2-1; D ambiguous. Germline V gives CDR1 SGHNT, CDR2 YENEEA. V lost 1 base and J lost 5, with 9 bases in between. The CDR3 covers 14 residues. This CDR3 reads CASSLGSRDNEQFF. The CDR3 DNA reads TGTGCCAGCAGCTTAGGGAGTAGGGACAATGAGCAGTTCTTC.

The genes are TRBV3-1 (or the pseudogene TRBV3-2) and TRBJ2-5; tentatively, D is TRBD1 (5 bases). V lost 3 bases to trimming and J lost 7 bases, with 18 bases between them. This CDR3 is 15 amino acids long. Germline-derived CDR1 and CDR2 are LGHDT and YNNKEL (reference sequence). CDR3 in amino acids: CASSHLPVGPGTQYF. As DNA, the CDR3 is TGTGCCAGCAGCCACCTCCCCGTGGGGCCCGGGACCCAGTACTTC.